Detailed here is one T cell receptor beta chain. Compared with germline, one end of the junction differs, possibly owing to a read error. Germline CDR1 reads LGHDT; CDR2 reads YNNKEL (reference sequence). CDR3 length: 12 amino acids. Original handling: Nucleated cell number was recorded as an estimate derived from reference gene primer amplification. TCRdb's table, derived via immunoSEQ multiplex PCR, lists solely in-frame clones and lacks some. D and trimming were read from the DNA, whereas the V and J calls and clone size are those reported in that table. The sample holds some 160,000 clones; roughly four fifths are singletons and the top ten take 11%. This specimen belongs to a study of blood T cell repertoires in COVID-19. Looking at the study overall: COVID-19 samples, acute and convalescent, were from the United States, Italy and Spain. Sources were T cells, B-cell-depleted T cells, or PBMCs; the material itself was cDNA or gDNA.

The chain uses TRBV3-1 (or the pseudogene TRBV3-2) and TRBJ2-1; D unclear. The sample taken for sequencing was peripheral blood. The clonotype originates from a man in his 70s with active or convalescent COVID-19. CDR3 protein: CASSQDRQLRIF. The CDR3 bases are TGTGCCAGCAGCCAAGATAGGCAGTTGAGGATCTTC.